A single sample is the source of the 17 T cell receptor beta chains below, sequenced in a study of blood T cell repertoires in COVID-19. Data came from immunoSEQ multiplex PCR; TCRdb stores just in-frame clones and leaves some out. Among 300,000 to 450,000 clones listed, 85% were seen once. Sequences were obtained from peripheral blood. The origin of the receptors is a woman aged 18-35 years with acute or convalescent COVID-19.

The genes are TRBV9 and TRBJ2-2, with D hard to call. Germline V gene sequence: CDR1 SGDLS, CDR2 YYNGEE. The CDR3 covers 13 residues. V was pared by 4 bases and J by 4 bases, with 8 bases between. The CDR3 region has the DNA TGTGCCAGCAGCCCCTCGGGCACCGGGGAGCTGTTTTTT. It translates to CASSPSGTGELFF.

This chain joins TRBV5-1 and TRBJ2-5, with a weak D call TRBD2 (6 bases). Germline V gene sequence: CDR1 SGHRS, CDR2 YFSETQ. The length of the CDR3 is 15 residues. With 4 bases removed from V and 2 bases from J, the gap between germline ends came to 15 bases. The CDR3 here is CASSSPGTYQETQYF. The CDR3 DNA reads TGCGCCAGCAGCAGCCCCGGGACTTATCAAGAGACCCAGTACTTC. Drawing the rest from reference TRBV5-1 and TRBJ2-5, the complete variable domain is KAGVTQTPRYLIKTRGQQVTLSCSPISGHRSVSWYQQTPGQGLQFLFEYFSETQRNKGNFPGRFSGRQFSNSRSEMNVSTLELGDSALYLCASSSPGTYQETQYFGPGTRLLVL.

The chain joins TRBV7-2 to TRBJ2-3, with TRBD2 as a possible D gene (5 bases). The V and J ends lost 1 base and 7 bases respectively, with 15 bases between them. Germline V gene lookup returns CDR1 SGHTA and CDR2 FQGNSA. The CDR3 covers 15 residues. Here the CDR3 DNA reads TGTGCCAGCAGCTTAGAGGTGGCGGGCGGTAATACGCAGTATTTT. This codes for CASSLEVAGGNTQYF. Variable domain in full (rest from reference TRBV7-2 and TRBJ2-3): GAGVSQSPSNKVTEKGKDVELRCDPISGHTALYWYRQSLGQGLEFLIYFQGNSAPDKSGLPSDRFSAERTGGSVSTLTIQRTQQEDSAVYLCASSLEVAGGNTQYFGPGTRLTVL.

The V and J genes are TRBV29-1 and TRBJ1-2; D gene unclear. V was clipped by 5 bases and J by 1 base, with 17 bases between them. CDR3 length: 15 amino acids. The V gene's germline CDR1 is SQVTM and CDR2 ANQGSEA. CDR3 coding DNA: TGCAGCGTTAGACGAGGAATCGACGTTAACTATGGCTACACCTTC. It translates to CSVRRGIDVNYGYTF. Full variable domain (missing parts from reference TRBV29-1 and TRBJ1-2): SAVISQKPSRDICQRGTSLTIQCQVDSQVTMMFWYRQQPGQSLTLIATANQGSEATYESGFVIDKFPISRPNLTFSTLTVSNMSPEDSSIYLCSVRRGIDVNYGYTFGSGTRLTVV.

J is TRBJ2-3 and V is TRBV2, with TRBD1 matching 9 bases. CDR3 length: 15 residues. V shed 7 bases and J 3 bases; nucleotides not matched to a gene: 8. Germline lookup yields CDR1 SNHLY and CDR2 FYNNEI. In DNA form, the CDR3 reads TGTGCCAGCACAGGGACAGGGAAGGTAACAGATACGCAGTATTTT. Translation gives CASTGTGKVTDTQYF.

This chain links TRBV4-2 with TRBJ1-1; no definite D call. Germline-derived CDR1 and CDR2 are LGHNA and YNFKEQ. Trimming took 0 bases from V and 6 from J, leaving 14 bases between them. The CDR3 length is 15 residues. CDR3 amino acids: CASSQEGGNVAEAFF. The CDR3 bases are TGTGCCAGCAGCCAAGAAGGAGGGAATGTAGCTGAAGCTTTCTTT.

This sequence joins TRBV9 and TRBJ1-5, with 7 bases that match TRBD1. The germline V gene has CDR1 SGDLS and CDR2 YYNGEE. Trimming removed 3 bases from V and 0 bases from J; junction bases left unmatched: 3. CDR3 length equals 15 residues. CDR3 DNA sequence: TGTGCCAGCAGCGCACAGGGGAATAGCAATCAGCCCCAGCATTTT. Protein: CASSAQGNSNQPQHF.

The V call is TRBV7-3, the J call TRBJ1-2; D perhaps matches TRBD1 (5 bases). The length of the CDR3 is 14 residues. The germline V gene has CDR1 SGHTA and CDR2 FQGTGA. V was shortened by 5 bases and J by 0 bases, with 10 bases between the two germline ends. DNA of the CDR3: TGTGCCAGCAGCCCGGGAGGGGCTAACTATGGCTACACCTTC. Translation gives CASSPGGANYGYTF.

A single count supports this clone. The V and J genes are TRBV6-5 and TRBJ1-2; 9 bases map to TRBD1. CDR1 is MNHEY and CDR2 is SVGAGI in the germline V gene. The junction had 3 bases not matched to a gene; V was cut back by 4 bases and J by 3 bases. The CDR3 length is 14 residues. The DNA of the CDR3 is TGTGCCAGCAGTTTCCGGACAGGGGACTATGGCTACACCTTC. Protein product: CASSFRTGDYGYTF.

This sequence joins TRBV10-3 and TRBJ1-4; 7 nucleotides match TRBD1. The CDR3 sequence is 14 residues long. The J segment lost 8 bases and the V segment lost 2 bases, leaving 5 bases of the junction unmatched. CDR1 ENHRY and CDR2 SYGVKD come from the germline V gene. CDR3 in amino acids: CAISEQGVREKLFF. In nucleotides, the CDR3 is TGTGCCATCAGTGAGCAGGGGGTGAGAGAAAAACTGTTTTTT.

Turning to this clone: Other DNA sequences of this sample code for an identical CDR3. The J gene is TRBJ2-7, the V gene TRBV18, with 12 bases fitting TRBD1. The CDR3 runs 15 residues. CDR1 is KGHSH, CDR2 LQKENI, per germline. V trimming: 3 bases; J trimming: 4 bases; junction bases outside the gene matches: 4. The CDR3 DNA reads as TGTGCCAGCTCACCCCCGGGACAGGGGGCATACGAGCAGTACTTC. It codes for CASSPPGQGAYEQYF. The full variable domain, completed using reference TRBV18 and TRBJ2-7, is NAGVMQNPRHLVRRRGQEARLRCSPMKGHSHVYWYRQLPEEGLKFMVYLQKENIIDESGMPKERFSAEFPKEGPSILRIQQVVRGDSAAYFCASSPPGQGAYEQYFGPGTRLTVT.

The chain recombines TRBV4-1 with TRBJ2-5, with D tentatively TRBD2 (6 bases). The CDR3 runs 15 residues. V gave up 0 bases and J gave up 1 base, with 9 bases separating them. Germline-derived CDR1 and CDR2 are MGHRA and YSYEKL. The CDR3 protein is CASSQDREFQETQYF. The CDR3 DNA reads as TGCGCCAGCAGCCAAGATCGGGAGTTCCAAGAGACCCAGTACTTC.

The CDR3 DNA reads TGTGCCAGCGGGTGGAACGTTGAGGTTTGGAATACGCAGTATTTT. Its protein product is CASGWNVEVWNTQYF. The chain has TRBV21-1 and TRBJ2-3; the table's TRBD2 call for D was not verified on the DNA. TRBV21-1 is annotated as a pseudogene. The CDR3 covers 15 residues.

Remarks on this clone: Other DNA sequences in the same sample also yield this CDR3. V is TRBV29-1 and J is TRBJ1-5; D is unresolved. The CDR3 sequence is 13 residues long. The germline V and J ends were trimmed by 4 bases and 1 base, with 8 bases remaining between them. Germline values: CDR1 SQVTM, CDR2 ANQGSEA. Here the CDR3 DNA reads TGCAGCGTTGGGTCGGGGAGCAATCAGCCCCAGCATTTT. Encoded protein: CSVGSGSNQPQHF.

The chain joins TRBV5-1 to TRBJ1-4; D unresolved. V was clipped by 4 bases and J by 8 bases, with 12 bases between them. Germline V lookup: CDR1 SGHRS, CDR2 YFSETQ. The length of the CDR3 is 13 residues. The CDR3 reads CASSLTSSEKLFF. CDR3 nucleotide sequence: TGCGCCAGCAGCCTGACGTCTAGCGAAAAACTGTTTTTT.

The rearrangement uses TRBV3-1 (or the pseudogene TRBV3-2) and TRBJ1-6; D is unresolved. Germline CDR1 LGHDT, CDR2 YNNKEL (reference sequence). There are 15 residues in the CDR3. Trimming removed 3 bases at V and 10 bases at J, with 16 bases between. DNA for the CDR3: TGTGCCAGCAGCCACCGGGATAGGCTCCGGTCACCCCTCCACTTT. This codes for CASSHRDRLRSPLHF.

The genes are TRBV27 and TRBJ2-1, with a weak D call TRBD1 (5 bases). The CDR3 is made up of 13 amino acids. CDR1 is MNHEY and CDR2 is SMNVEV in the germline V gene (reference sequence). With 3 bases removed from V and 7 bases from J, the gap between germline ends came to 10 bases. CDR3 loop: CASSFRQGNEQFF. In DNA form, the CDR3 reads TGTGCCAGCAGTTTCCGCCAGGGTAATGAGCAGTTCTTC.